Presented here are 24 T cell receptor beta chains from one specimen sequenced in a study of metastatic and nonmetastatic thyroid tumors. Thyroid surgery was performed in patients who had received no treatment beforehand. TCRdb re-clonotyped the PCR reads through MiXCR. The sample holds approximately 30,000 clones, roughly 15% seen once. Sequenced sample: blood. These receptors originate from a female donor with papillary thyroid cancer or a benign thyroid nodule (not recorded which). Some clones in this sample may be carry-over from other donors' samples.

This clone was recorded at least ten times. The V gene is TRBV11-1, the J gene TRBJ2-5, with D uncertain. The CDR3 is 14 amino acids. V dropped 1 base and J dropped 1 base, with 7 bases sitting between them. CDR1 SGHAT and CDR2 FQDESV come from the germline V gene (reference sequence). The CDR3, as DNA: TGTGCCAGCAGCTTAGGTCTTAGCCAAGAGACCCAGTACTTC. Its translation is CASSLGLSQETQYF.

This clone showed up many times. One junction end disagrees with the germline gene, perhaps due to a read error. The chain uses TRBV18 and TRBJ1-2; 7 nucleotides match TRBD1. Germline-derived CDR1 and CDR2 are KGHSH and LQKENI. This CDR3 region has 12 residues. CDR3 sequence: CASSPGQYVYTF. The CDR3 region has the DNA TGTGCCAGCTCACCGGGACAGTATGTCTACACCTTC.

The V call is TRBV24-1, the J call TRBJ1-5; D is possibly TRBD1 (6 bases). The CDR3 is made up of 16 amino acids. From germline, CDR1 is KGHDR and CDR2 SFDVKD. Trimming pared 3 bases from V and 5 bases from J, leaving 16 bases between. DNA for the CDR3: TGTGCCACCAGTGATGGCCGGACAGTGGGGGATCAGCCCCAGCATTTT. It specifies CATSDGRTVGDQPQHF.

This chain links TRBV11-1 with TRBJ2-1, with 10 bases matching TRBD1. Germline V gives CDR1 SGHAT, CDR2 FQDESV (reference sequence). Losses at the gene ends were 5 bases for V and 7 bases for J; bases not matched to a gene: 17. CDR3 length equals 18 residues. The CDR3 here is CASSPTGIYGQGVNEQFF. CDR3 bases: TGTGCCAGCAGCCCTACTGGAATATATGGACAGGGGGTGAATGAGCAGTTCTTC. The full variable domain, completed using reference TRBV11-1 and TRBJ2-1, is EAEVAQSPRYKITEKSQAVAFWCDPISGHATLYWYRQILGQGPELLVQFQDESVVDDSQLPKDRFSAERLKGVDSTLKIQPAELGDSAMYLCASSPTGIYGQGVNEQFFGPGTRLTVL.

This clone was observed at least ten times. The chain links TRBV20-1 to TRBJ2-3; possibly TRBD1 or TRBD2 for D (6 bases each). The CDR3 has 14 residues. The V end lost 7 bases, the J end lost 1 base, and 15 bases lay between the germline ends. CDR1 and CDR2 (germline): DFQATT, SNEGSKA (reference sequence). In DNA, the CDR3 is TGCAGTGAAGAAGGGGGGCAGGGCACAGATACGCAGTATTTT. Translated: CSEEGGQGTDTQYF.

The CDR3 reads CASSLSNGLQGIETQYF. The CDR3 DNA is TGTGCCAGCAGTTTATCGAATGGGTTACAGGGGATCGAGACCCAGTACTTC. V is TRBV27 and J is TRBJ2-5; TRBD1 matches at 7 bases. The CDR3 totals 17 residues. In germline, CDR1 is MNHEY, CDR2 SMNVEV (reference sequence). Trimming at V came to 0 bases and at J to 5 bases, leaving 12 bases not matched to a gene.

This clone was seen many times. The CDR3 spells CASSDFHANTEAFF. CDR3 sequence (DNA): TGTGCCAGCAGTGACTTCCATGCGAACACTGAAGCTTTCTTT. The rearrangement joins TRBV25-1 to TRBJ1-1; D is unclear. This CDR3 is built from 14 residues. CDR1 and CDR2 (germline): MGHDK, SYGVNS. V was pared by 3 bases and J by 1 base, with 9 bases between.

This clone was observed at least ten times. The CDR3 coding sequence is TGTGCCTGGAGCAAACCGGGACAGGGGATCAATGAGCAGTTCTTC. Protein sequence: CAWSKPGQGINEQFF. The chain employs TRBV30 and TRBJ2-1; TRBD1 matches at 10 bases. The CDR3 length is 15 residues. V gave up 3 bases and J gave up 6 bases; unmatched junction bases: 8. The V gene's germline CDR1 is GTSNPN and CDR2 SVGIG (reference sequence).

Relative to its sample, this clone is medium-sized. The chain's CDR3 is CASSGQRNTEAFF. The CDR3 DNA reads as TGCGCCAGCAGTGGGCAGCGAAACACTGAAGCTTTCTTT. This sequence joins TRBV10-1 and TRBJ1-1; no clear D gene. The V and J ends lost 4 bases and 2 bases respectively, with 8 bases between them. Germline CDR1 WNHNN, CDR2 SYGVQD (reference sequence). The CDR3 runs to 13 residues.

In its sample, this clone was seen many times. V usage is TRBV4-1 and J usage is TRBJ2-7; D remains ambiguous. CDR3 length equals 13 residues. V was clipped by 4 bases and J by 0 bases, with 7 bases between them. Germline-derived CDR1 and CDR2 are MGHRA and YSYEKL. The CDR3 sequence: CASSPKGSYEQYF. The CDR3 DNA is TGCGCCAGCAGCCCAAAGGGCTCCTACGAGCAGTACTTC.

Many counts were recorded for this clone. V gene TRBV9 combines with J gene TRBJ2-2; D not resolved. This CDR3 has 13 amino acids. Trimming removed 0 bases from V and 6 bases from J, with 6 bases in between. Germline V gene lookup returns CDR1 SGDLS and CDR2 YYNGEE. The CDR3 nucleotides read TGTGCCAGCAGCGTAGTCGACGCCGGGGAGCTGTTTTTT. Translated, it gives CASSVVDAGELFF.

This clone was detected only a few times. The junction does not match germline at one end; this may be a read error. The chain carries TRBV19 and TRBJ2-2, with D possibly matching TRBD2 (7 bases). The CDR3 is made up of 14 amino acids. CDR1 and CDR2 from the germline V gene are LNHDA and SQIVND (reference sequence). The CDR3 DNA sequence: TGTGCCAGTATGGGGGGGCTGAACACCGGGGGGCTGTTTTTT. It specifies CASMGGLNTGGLFF.

This clone has just a few counts. The V call is TRBV6-1, the J call TRBJ2-3, with D possibly being TRBD2 (6 bases). CDR3 size: 16 residues. Germline lookup yields CDR1 MNHNS and CDR2 SASEGT. V was shortened by 6 bases and J by 4 bases, with 20 bases between the two germline ends. In DNA form, the CDR3 reads TGTGCCAGCAGCTCCCCTAGCGTGGGGCCGGCAGATACGCAGTATTTT. This gives the protein CASSSPSVGPADTQYF.

Ten or more counts support this clone. Other DNA sequences in this sample translate to the same CDR3. The J gene is TRBJ2-5, the V gene TRBV20-1; 8 bases agree with TRBD2. Germline loops: CDR1 DFQATT, CDR2 SNEGSKA (reference sequence). The length of the CDR3 is 12 residues. Trimming took 6 bases from V and 7 from J; bases not matched to a gene: 7. CDR3 sequence: CSAPGLEVTQYF. CDR3 coding DNA: TGCAGTGCACCGGGACTAGAGGTGACCCAGTACTTC.

The gene calls are TRBV6-5 and TRBJ1-5, with D possibly TRBD1 on 5 matching bases. The CDR3 runs to 17 residues. Per the germline V gene, CDR1 is MNHEY and CDR2 is SVGAGI. V was pared by 4 bases and J by 0 bases, with 16 bases between. The CDR3 region has the DNA TGTGCCAGCAGTTCCCGCCCTTGGGGCGCTAGCAATCAGCCCCAGCATTTT. Protein: CASSSRPWGASNQPQHF.

By frequency in the sample, this clone is medium-sized. The gene calls are TRBV28 and TRBJ1-2, with 12 positions matching TRBD1. Germline V gene data show CDR1 as MDHEN and CDR2 as SYDVKM. CDR3 length: 18 residues. Trimming took 1 base from V and 7 from J; bases not matched to a gene: 13. CDR3 sequence (DNA): TGTGCCAGCAGTTTATCCGGCTATACGGGACAGGGGGCGGGTGGCTACACCTTC. It is translated as CASSLSGYTGQGAGGYTF.

This clone came up many times. The CDR3 spells CASSAGAPGQGSYEQYF. CDR3 sequence (DNA): TGTGCCAGCAGCGCCGGGGCACCGGGACAGGGGTCCTACGAGCAGTACTTC. The chain combines TRBV11-1 with TRBJ2-7, with 10 bases that match TRBD1. Germline CDR1 is SGHAT and CDR2 is FQDESV (reference sequence). This CDR3 has 17 amino acids. Trimming removed 5 bases from V and 1 base from J; junction bases left unmatched: 11.

Many counts were recorded for this clone. V usage is TRBV2 and J usage is TRBJ2-7; D might be TRBD1 or TRBD2, each matching 5 bases. Germline V lookup: CDR1 SNHLY, CDR2 FYNNEI. This CDR3 is 13 amino acids long. V gave up 6 bases and J gave up 3 bases, with 12 bases separating them. In DNA, the CDR3 is TGTGCCAGCAGCCAAGGGACCCACTACGAGCAGTACTTC. This sequence encodes CASSQGTHYEQYF.

A few counts support this clone. The rearrangement uses TRBV6-1 and TRBJ1-6; the D is unclear. This CDR3 contains 13 residues. V was cut by 3 bases and J by 6 bases, with 6 bases left in between. CDR1 and CDR2 (germline): MNHNS, SASEGT. This CDR3 reads CASSEVPNSPLHF. The CDR3, as DNA: TGTGCCAGCAGTGAGGTTCCTAATTCACCCCTCCACTTT.

This clone was found a few times. The gene calls are TRBV19 and TRBJ1-2; D is unresolved. V was trimmed by 0 bases and J by 4 bases, leaving 9 bases between them. From germline, CDR1 is LNHDA and CDR2 SQIVND (reference sequence). This CDR3 region has 14 residues. Written as DNA, the CDR3 is TGTGCCAGTAGTATAGAGGATGAGTTCTATGGCTACACCTTC. As protein: CASSIEDEFYGYTF. Looking up the rest from reference TRBV19 and TRBJ1-2 gives the full variable domain: DGGITQSPKYLFRKEGQNVTLSCEQNLNHDAMYWYRQDPGQGLRLIYYSQIVNDFQKGDIAEGYSVSREKKESFPLTVTSAQKNPTAFYLCASSIEDEFYGYTFGSGTRLTVV.

In this sample, this clone turned up many times. This sample also contains other DNA sequences that code for the same CDR3. The chain uses TRBV18 and TRBJ1-6, with TRBD1 identical over 9 bases. Germline V gene lookup returns CDR1 KGHSH and CDR2 LQKENI. The CDR3 covers 15 residues. The V and J ends lost 6 bases and 5 bases, in that order; junction bases with no gene match: 5. The CDR3 DNA reads as TGTGCCAGCTCTCCCGGACAGGGGAATAATTCACCCCTCCACTTT. Its protein is CASSPGQGNNSPLHF.

This clone was found many times. The J gene is TRBJ2-3, the V gene TRBV5-1; D may match TRBD1 or TRBD2 (5 bases each). The CDR3 is 15 residues long. From germline, CDR1 is SGHRS and CDR2 YFSETQ. The V end was cut by 0 bases, the J end by 1 base, with 9 bases between. The CDR3 DNA follows: TGCGCCAGCAGCTTGGGGGGGAGCGGCACAGATACGCAGTATTTT. Its translation: CASSLGGSGTDTQYF. Combining the CDR3 with reference TRBV5-1 and TRBJ2-3 gives the whole variable domain KAGVTQTPRYLIKTRGQQVTLSCSPISGHRSVSWYQQTPGQGLQFLFEYFSETQRNKGNFPGRFSGRQFSNSRSEMNVSTLELGDSALYLCASSLGGSGTDTQYFGPGTRLTVL.

The chain combines TRBV9 with TRBJ2-3; TRBD2 matches at 9 bases. Germline V gives CDR1 SGDLS, CDR2 YYNGEE. The CDR3 totals 16 residues. With 4 bases clipped from V and 4 bases from J, the junction kept 10 bases outside the gene matches. CDR3 sequence reads: CASSLGTSNKADTQYF. CDR3 sequence (DNA): TGTGCCAGCAGCTTAGGGACTAGCAATAAGGCAGATACGCAGTATTTT.

Concerning this clone: A junction end diverges from the germline sequence, so it may reflect a read error. The CDR3 DNA reads TGTGCCAGCAGTGACCGACGTATACGGGGGGAGACCAAGTACTTC. Protein sequence: CASSDRRIRGETKYF. The chain couples TRBV6-1 to TRBJ2-5; the match to TRBD2 covers 7 bases. Per germline, CDR1 MNHNS and CDR2 SASEGT. The CDR3 contains 15 residues.